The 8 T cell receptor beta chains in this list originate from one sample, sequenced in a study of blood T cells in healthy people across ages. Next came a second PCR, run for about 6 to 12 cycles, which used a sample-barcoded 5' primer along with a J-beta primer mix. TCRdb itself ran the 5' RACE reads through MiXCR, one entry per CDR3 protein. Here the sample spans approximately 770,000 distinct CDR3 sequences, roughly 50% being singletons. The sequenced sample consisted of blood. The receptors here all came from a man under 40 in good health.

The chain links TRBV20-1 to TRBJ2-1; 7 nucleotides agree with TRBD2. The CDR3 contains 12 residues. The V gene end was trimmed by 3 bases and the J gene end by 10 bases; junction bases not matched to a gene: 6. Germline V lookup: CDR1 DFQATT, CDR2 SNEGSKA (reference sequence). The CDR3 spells CSASISAGEQFF. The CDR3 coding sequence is TGCAGTGCTAGTATATCAGCGGGGGAGCAGTTCTTC.

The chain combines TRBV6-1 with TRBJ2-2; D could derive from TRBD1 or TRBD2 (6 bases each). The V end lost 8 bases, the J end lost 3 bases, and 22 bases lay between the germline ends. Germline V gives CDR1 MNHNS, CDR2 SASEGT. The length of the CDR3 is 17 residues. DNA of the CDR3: TGTGCCAGCTCTGAAGTTGGAACAGGGACTTACACCGGGGAGCTGTTTTTT. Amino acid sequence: CASSEVGTGTYTGELFF.

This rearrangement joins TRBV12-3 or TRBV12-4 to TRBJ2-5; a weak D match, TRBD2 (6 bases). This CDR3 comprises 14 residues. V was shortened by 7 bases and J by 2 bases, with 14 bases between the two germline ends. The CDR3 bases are TGTGCCAGCACCTCGGGACTGTCGCAAGAGACCCAGTACTTC. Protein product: CASTSGLSQETQYF.

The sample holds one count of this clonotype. CDR3 DNA sequence: TGTGCCAGCAGCTTATTCGGCAGGGGGCAAGAGACCCAGTACTTC. This translates into CASSLFGRGQETQYF. The chain joins TRBV7-8 to TRBJ2-5; TRBD1 aligns across 7 bases. The CDR3 is made up of 15 amino acids. Germline lookup yields CDR1 SGHVS and CDR2 FQNEAQ. J gave up 2 bases and V 2 bases, and 5 bases lay outside the gene matches.

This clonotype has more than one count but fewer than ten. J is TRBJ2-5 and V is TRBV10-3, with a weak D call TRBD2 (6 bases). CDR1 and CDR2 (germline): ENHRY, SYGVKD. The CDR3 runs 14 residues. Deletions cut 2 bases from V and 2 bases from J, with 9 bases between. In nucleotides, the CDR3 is TGTGCCATCAGTGAGCTGGCGGGGCAAGAGACCCAGTACTTC. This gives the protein CAISELAGQETQYF.

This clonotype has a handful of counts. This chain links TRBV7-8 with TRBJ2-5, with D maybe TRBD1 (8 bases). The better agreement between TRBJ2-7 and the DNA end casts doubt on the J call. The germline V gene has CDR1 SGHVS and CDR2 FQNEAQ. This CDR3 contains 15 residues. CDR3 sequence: CASSSGQGGFYEQYF. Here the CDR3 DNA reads TGTGCCAGCAGCTCTGGACAGGGAGGGTTCTACGAGCAGTACTTC.

The CDR3: CASSIREISGEQYF. CDR3 DNA: TGTGCCAGCAGTATCAGGGAGATTTCAGGCGAGCAGTACTTC. V usage is TRBV27 and J usage is TRBJ2-5; either TRBD1 or TRBD2 may supply D (5 bases each). The J call could be wrong; TRBJ2-7 is a better fit for the DNA end. CDR3 size: 14 residues. Germline V gene data show CDR1 as MNHEY and CDR2 as SMNVEV (reference sequence).

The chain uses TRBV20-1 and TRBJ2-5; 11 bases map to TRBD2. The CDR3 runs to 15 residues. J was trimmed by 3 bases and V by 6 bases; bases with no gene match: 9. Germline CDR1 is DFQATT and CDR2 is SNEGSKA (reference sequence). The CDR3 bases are TGCAGTGCCACAACTACTAGCGGGGGCGAAGAGACCCAGTACTTC. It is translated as CSATTTSGGEETQYF.